The 3 T cell receptor beta chains below all came from one sample that was sequenced in a study of shared clonotypes between healthy human individuals. TCRdb keeps only in-frame clones here, not all; method: immunoSEQ multiplex PCR. Here the sample spans approximately 1.5 million clones, 95% to 99% being singletons. The sequenced material came from naive CD4+ T cells sorted from blood. Subset of the sample: CD45RA+ positively selected. These receptors were obtained from a man under 40 in good health.

The CDR3 spells CASSLTGLGANVLTF. The CDR3 nucleotides are TGTGCCAGCAGCCTGACAGGGCTTGGGGCCAACGTCCTGACTTTC. The chain recombines TRBV7-2 with TRBJ2-6; 7 bases match TRBD1. The V gene's germline CDR1 is SGHTA and CDR2 FQGNSA. The CDR3 sequence is 15 residues long. Losses at the gene ends were 5 bases for V and 3 bases for J; bases not matched to a gene: 4.

V is TRBV28 and J is TRBJ2-7; no reliable D call. The CDR3 has 13 amino acids. In germline, CDR1 is MDHEN, CDR2 SYDVKM. The germline V and J ends were trimmed by 4 bases and 4 bases, with 11 bases remaining between them. The CDR3 nucleotides read TGTGCCAGCAGTTCTAATTCCAGGTACGAGCAGTACTTC. Translated, it gives CASSSNSRYEQYF.

For the CDR3, the DNA is TGTGCCAGTAGCGACGCCGGGACACGGACAAATCAGCCCCAGCATTTT. Translation: CASSDAGTRTNQPQHF. The chain uses TRBV19 and TRBJ1-5; the D gene is possibly TRBD1 (6 bases). The germline V and J ends were trimmed by 6 bases and 4 bases, with 19 bases remaining between them. The CDR3 is 16 amino acids. CDR1 LNHDA and CDR2 SQIVND come from the germline V gene (reference sequence). Using reference TRBV19 and TRBJ1-5 for the parts outside the CDR3, the full variable domain is DGGITQSPKYLFRKEGQNVTLSCEQNLNHDAMYWYRQDPGQGLRLIYYSQIVNDFQKGDIAEGYSVSREKKESFPLTVTSAQKNPTAFYLCASSDAGTRTNQPQHFGDGTRLSIL.